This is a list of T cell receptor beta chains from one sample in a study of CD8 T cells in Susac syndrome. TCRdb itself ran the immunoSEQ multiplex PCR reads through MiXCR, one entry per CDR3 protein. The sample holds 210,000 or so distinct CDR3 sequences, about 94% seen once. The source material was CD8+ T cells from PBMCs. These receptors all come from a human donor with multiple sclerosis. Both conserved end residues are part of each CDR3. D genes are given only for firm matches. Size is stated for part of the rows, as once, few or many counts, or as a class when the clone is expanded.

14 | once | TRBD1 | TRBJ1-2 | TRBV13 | TGTGCCAGCAGCTTCCGACAGGGTTCGGTGGGCTACACCTTC | CASSFRQGSVGYTF
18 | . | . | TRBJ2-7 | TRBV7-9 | TGTGCCAGCAGCGACACTGGCTTAGGTAGCGTCGTTTCCTACGAGCAGTACTTC | CASSDTGLGSVVSYEQYF
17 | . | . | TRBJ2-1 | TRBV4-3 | TGCGCCAGCAGCCAAGATCATAGACCCACACCCAACAATGAGCAGTTCTTC | CASSQDHRPTPNNEQFF
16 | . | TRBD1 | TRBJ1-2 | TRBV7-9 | TGTGCCAGCAGCCCCTCTACAGGGGACTCGCGTTATGGCTACACCTTC | CASSPSTGDSRYGYTF
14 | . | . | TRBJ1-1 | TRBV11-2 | TGTGCCAGCAGCTTAAAGGGTTGGGGCACTGAAGCTTTCTTT | CASSLKGWGTEAFF
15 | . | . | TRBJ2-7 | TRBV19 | TGTGCCAGTAGTTCTTTTATAGATGGCTCCTACGAGCAGTACTTC | CASSSFIDGSYEQYF
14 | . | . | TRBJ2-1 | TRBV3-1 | TGTGCCAGCAGCCCGTCGGGACTTTACAATGAGCAGTTCTTC | CASSPSGLYNEQFF
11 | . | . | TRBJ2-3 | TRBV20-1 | TGCAGTGCTAGAGTTTTGGACGGGGCATATTTT | CSARVLDGAYF
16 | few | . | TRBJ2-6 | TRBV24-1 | TGTGCCACCACCGGACAGGGAGGGGCCGGGGCCAACGTCCTGACTTTC | CATTGQGGAGANVLTF
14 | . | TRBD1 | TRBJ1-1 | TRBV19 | TGTGCCAGTAGTTTCACAGGGGGCAGTGCTGAAGCTTTCTTT | CASSFTGGSAEAFF
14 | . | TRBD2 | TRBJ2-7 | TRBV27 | TGTGCCAGCAGTTTGGTTAGCGGGGGCCACGAGCAGTACTTC | CASSLVSGGHEQYF
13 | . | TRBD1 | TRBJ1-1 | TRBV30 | TGTGCCTTACTGGGACAGGAGAACACTGAAGCTTTCTTT | CALLGQENTEAFF
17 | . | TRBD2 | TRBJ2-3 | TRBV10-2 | TGCGCCAGCAGTGAGGGGCCGGGGGGACTAGGAACAGATACGCAGTATTTT | CASSEGPGGLGTDTQYF
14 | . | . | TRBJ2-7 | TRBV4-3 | TGCGCCAGCAGCCAAGATTTGGAGCAGGCCGAGCAGTACTTC | CASSQDLEQAEQYF
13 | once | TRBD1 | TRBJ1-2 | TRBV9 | TGTGCCAGCAGCGGGGGACAGGGTCATGGCTACACCTTC | CASSGGQGHGYTF
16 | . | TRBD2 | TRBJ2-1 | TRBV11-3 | TGTGCCAGCAGCTTAGTCGGGCGGGAGGGCTCGGGGGAGCAGTTCTTC | CASSLVGREGSGEQFF
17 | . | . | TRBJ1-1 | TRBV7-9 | TGTGCCAGCAGCGCCTCCTGGGACCGCAGGCGTCACACTGAAGCTTTCTTT | CASSASWDRRRHTEAFF
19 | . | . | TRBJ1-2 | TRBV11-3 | TGTGCCAGCAGCTTTATGAGGGGCGCTAGTATTCAGGTCAACTATGGCTACACCTTC | CASSFMRGASIQVNYGYTF
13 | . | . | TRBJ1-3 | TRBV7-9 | TGTGCCAGCAGCTTCCCCCACGAAGGGGCCATATATTTT | CASSFPHEGAIYF
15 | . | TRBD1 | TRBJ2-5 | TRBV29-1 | TGCAGCGTTGATGCCTGGGGACAGGGAAGAGAGACCCAGTACTTC | CSVDAWGQGRETQYF
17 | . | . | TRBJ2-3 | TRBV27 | TGTGCCAGCAGTTTATTGGGCGGACTTGCTAGCACAGATACGCAGTATTTT | CASSLLGGLASTDTQYF
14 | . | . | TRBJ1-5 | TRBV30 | TGTGCCTGGAGCAGCGGGTGGATGGCAGAGCCCCAGCATTTT | CAWSSGWMAEPQHF
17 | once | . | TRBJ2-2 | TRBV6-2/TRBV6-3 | TGTGCCAGCAGTTACTCGACAGGGACTATGGCCACCGGGGAGCTGTTTTTT | CASSYSTGTMATGELFF
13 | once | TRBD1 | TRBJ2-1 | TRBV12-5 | TGTGCTAGTGGTTGGGACAGGGGCAATGAGCAGTTCTTC | CASGWDRGNEQFF
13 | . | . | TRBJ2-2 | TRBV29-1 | TGCAGCGTTCTTGACAGGAACACCGGGGAGCTGTTTTTT | CSVLDRNTGELFF
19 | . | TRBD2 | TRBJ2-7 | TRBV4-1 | TGCGCCAGCAGCCAAGAGACTCCGGGACTAGCGGGAGCAACCTACGAGCAGTACTTC | CASSQETPGLAGATYEQYF
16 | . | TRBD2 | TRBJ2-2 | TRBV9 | TGTGCCAGCAGCGTGAGAAGCGGGGGATATACCGGGGAGCTGTTTTTT | CASSVRSGGYTGELFF
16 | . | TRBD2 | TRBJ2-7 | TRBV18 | TGTGCCAGCTCACCACCCGGACTAGCGCCAAATTACGAGCAGTACTTC | CASSPPGLAPNYEQYF
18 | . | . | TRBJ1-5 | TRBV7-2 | TGTGCCAGCAGCTTAGGCGGGGGAGGAGGGTATAGCAATCAGCCCCAGCATTTT | CASSLGGGGGYSNQPQHF
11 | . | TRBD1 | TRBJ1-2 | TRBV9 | TGTGCCAGCAGCGGGACAGGGTACTACACCTTC | CASSGTGYYTF
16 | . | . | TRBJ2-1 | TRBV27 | TGTGCCAGCAGTTTGTCGAGGCGGGGATCCTACAATGAGCAGTTCTTC | CASSLSRRGSYNEQFF
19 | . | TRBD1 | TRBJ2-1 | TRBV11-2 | TGTGCCAGCAGCTTATGGGACAGGGGGCTTTCTCGATCCTACAATGAGCAGTTCTTC | CASSLWDRGLSRSYNEQFF
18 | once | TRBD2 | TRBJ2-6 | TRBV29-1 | TGCAGCGTTGCCCGGGACTACCCCCCCAGCTCTGGGGCCAACGTCCTGACTTTC | CSVARDYPPSSGANVLTF
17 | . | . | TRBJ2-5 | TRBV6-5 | TGTGCCAGCAGTTCTCCCCCCGGGCCGGGTTTGGGGGAGACCCAGTACTTC | CASSSPPGPGLGETQYF
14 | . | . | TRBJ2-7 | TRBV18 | TGTGCCAGCTCACCCCCGGACTACTCCTACGAGCAGTACTTC | CASSPPDYSYEQYF
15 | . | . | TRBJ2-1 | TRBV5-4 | TGTGCCAGCAGCTTAGGCGGACTCAACTACAATGAGCAGTTCTTC | CASSLGGLNYNEQFF
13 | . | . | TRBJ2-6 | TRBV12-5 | TGTGCTAGTGGTTTAGGCGGGGCCAACGTCCTGACTTTC | CASGLGGANVLTF
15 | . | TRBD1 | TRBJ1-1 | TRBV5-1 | TGCGCCAGCAGCTTGGCCTTTACAGGGGAAACTGAAGCTTTCTTT | CASSLAFTGETEAFF
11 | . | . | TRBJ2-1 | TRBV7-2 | TGTGCCAGCAGCTTCTCCTTGGAGCAGTTCTTC | CASSFSLEQFF
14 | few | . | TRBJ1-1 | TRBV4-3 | TGCGCCAGCAGCCAGGGATGGGACAACACTGAAGCTTTCTTT | CASSQGWDNTEAFF
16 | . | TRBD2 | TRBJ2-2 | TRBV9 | TGTGCCAGCAGCTCCCGACTAGCGGGGAGCACCGGGGAGCTGTTTTTT | CASSSRLAGSTGELFF